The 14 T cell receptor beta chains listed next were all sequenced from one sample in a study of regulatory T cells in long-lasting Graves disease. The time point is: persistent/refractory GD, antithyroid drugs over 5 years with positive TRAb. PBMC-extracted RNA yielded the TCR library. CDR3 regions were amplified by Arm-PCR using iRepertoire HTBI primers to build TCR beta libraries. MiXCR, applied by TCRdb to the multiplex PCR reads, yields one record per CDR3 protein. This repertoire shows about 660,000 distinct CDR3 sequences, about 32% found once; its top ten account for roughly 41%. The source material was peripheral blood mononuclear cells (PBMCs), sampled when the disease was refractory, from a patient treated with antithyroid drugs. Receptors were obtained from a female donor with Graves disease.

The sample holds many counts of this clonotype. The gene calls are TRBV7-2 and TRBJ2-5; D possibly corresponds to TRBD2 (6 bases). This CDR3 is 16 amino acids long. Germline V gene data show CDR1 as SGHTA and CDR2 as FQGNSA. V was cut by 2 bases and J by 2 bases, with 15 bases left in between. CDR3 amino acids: CASSLWRAVGQETQYF. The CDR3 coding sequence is TGTGCCAGCAGCTTATGGAGGGCGGTAGGGCAAGAGACCCAGTACTTC.

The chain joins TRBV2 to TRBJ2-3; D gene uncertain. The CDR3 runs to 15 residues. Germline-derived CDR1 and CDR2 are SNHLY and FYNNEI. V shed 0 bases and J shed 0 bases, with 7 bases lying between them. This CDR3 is CASSEATVSTDTQYF. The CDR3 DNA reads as TGTGCCAGCAGTGAAGCAACGGTTAGCACAGATACGCAGTATTTT.

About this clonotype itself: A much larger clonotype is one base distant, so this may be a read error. This chain's CDR3 is CASSIAGGFYEQYF. The CDR3 DNA reads TGTGCCAGCAGTATAGCGGGAGGGTTCTACGAGCAGTACTTC. This chain uses TRBV2 with TRBJ2-7, with 11 bases identical to TRBD2. The CDR3 contains 14 residues. The V gene end was trimmed by 5 bases and the J gene end by 3 bases; junction bases not matched to a gene: 3. Germline loops: CDR1 SNHLY, CDR2 FYNNEI.

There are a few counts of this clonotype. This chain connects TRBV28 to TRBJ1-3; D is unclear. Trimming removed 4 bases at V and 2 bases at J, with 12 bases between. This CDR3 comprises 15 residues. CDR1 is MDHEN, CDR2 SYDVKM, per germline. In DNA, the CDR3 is TGTGCCAGCAGTTCAACGTCAGCAGCTGGAAACACCATATATTTT. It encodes CASSSTSAAGNTIYF.

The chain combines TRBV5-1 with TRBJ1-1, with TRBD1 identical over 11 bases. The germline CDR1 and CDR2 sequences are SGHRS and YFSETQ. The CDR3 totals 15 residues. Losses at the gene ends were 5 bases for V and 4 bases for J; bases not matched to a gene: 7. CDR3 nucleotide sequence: TGCGCCAGCAGGGGGGGACAGGGGGAAGGCACTGAAGCTTTCTTT. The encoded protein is CASRGGQGEGTEAFF.

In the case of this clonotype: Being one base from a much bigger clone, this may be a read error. CDR3 coding DNA: TGTGCCACCAGCCTCAATCTCGAGGCCCTCCACTTT. This translates into CATSLNLEALHF. The V and J genes are TRBV15 and TRBJ1-6; D is uncertain. CDR3 length: 12 residues. Between the trimmed V and J ends, which lost 5 bases and 14 bases, there was a span of 13 bases. Germline V gene data show CDR1 as LNHNV and CDR2 as YYDKDF (reference sequence).

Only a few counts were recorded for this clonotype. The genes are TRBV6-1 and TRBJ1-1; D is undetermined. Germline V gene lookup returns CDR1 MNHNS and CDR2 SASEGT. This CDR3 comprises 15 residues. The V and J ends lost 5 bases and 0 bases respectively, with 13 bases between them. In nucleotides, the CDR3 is TGTGCCAGCAGTCGAGCTCCCCTGGTGAACACTGAAGCTTTCTTT. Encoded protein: CASSRAPLVNTEAFF.

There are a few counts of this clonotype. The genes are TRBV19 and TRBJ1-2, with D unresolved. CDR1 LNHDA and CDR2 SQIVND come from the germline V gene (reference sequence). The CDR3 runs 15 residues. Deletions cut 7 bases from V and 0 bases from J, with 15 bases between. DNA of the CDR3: TGTGCCAGTACCGAACCTCGGTGGACTAACTATGGCTACACCTTC. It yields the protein CASTEPRWTNYGYTF.

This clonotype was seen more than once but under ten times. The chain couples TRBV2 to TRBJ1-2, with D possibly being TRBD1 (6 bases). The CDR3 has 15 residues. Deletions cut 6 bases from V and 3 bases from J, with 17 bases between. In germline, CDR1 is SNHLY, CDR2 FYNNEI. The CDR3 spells CASSATGSGYYGYTF. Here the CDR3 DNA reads TGTGCCAGCAGCGCCACAGGGAGCGGGTACTATGGCTACACCTTC.

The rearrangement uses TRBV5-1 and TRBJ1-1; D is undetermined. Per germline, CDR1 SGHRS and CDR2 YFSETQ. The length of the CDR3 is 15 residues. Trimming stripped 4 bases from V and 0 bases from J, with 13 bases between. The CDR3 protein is CASSESGWVNTEAFF. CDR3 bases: TGCGCCAGCAGCGAGAGCGGGTGGGTGAACACTGAAGCTTTCTTT.

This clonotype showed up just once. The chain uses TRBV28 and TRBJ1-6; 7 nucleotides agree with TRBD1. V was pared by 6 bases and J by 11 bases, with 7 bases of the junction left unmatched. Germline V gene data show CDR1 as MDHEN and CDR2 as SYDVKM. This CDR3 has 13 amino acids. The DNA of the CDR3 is TGTGCCAGCAGGATTACAGGGGTTCCACCCCTCCACTTT. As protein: CASRITGVPPLHF.

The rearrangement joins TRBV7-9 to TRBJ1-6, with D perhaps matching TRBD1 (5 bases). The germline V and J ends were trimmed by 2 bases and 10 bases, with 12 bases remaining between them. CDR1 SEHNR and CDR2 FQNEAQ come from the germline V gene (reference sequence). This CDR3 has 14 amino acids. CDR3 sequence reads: CASSLLGQGSPLHF. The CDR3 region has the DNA TGTGCCAGCAGCTTATTAGGCCAGGGCTCACCCCTCCACTTT.

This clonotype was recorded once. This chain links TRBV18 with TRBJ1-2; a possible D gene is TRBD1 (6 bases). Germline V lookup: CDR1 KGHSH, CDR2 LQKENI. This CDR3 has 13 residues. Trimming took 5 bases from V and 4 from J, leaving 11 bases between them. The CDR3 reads CASSEDSGYGYTF. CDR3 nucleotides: TGTGCCAGCTCAGAGGACAGCGGCTATGGCTACACCTTC.

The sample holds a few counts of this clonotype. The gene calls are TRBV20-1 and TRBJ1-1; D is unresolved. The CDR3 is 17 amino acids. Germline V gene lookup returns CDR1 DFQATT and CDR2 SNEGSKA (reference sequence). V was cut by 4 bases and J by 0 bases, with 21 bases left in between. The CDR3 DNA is TGCAGTGCTAAGGACGGGTATCAGGCGACCATGAACACTGAAGCTTTCTTT. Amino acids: CSAKDGYQATMNTEAFF.